The rows below give T cell receptor beta chains drawn from one sample of a study of blood T cell repertoires in COVID-19. TCRdb's table, derived via immunoSEQ multiplex PCR, lists solely in-frame clones and lacks some. The table has tens of thousands of clones, around 88% seen once; the top ten hold more than 15%. Sample: peripheral blood. These TCRs come from a woman older than 75 with acute or convalescent COVID-19. Each CDR3 is given with its conserved first and last residue. Each record gives: D gene, J gene, clone size, V gene, CDR3 protein, CDR3 DNA. The D gene is left open where the match is weak. Only part of the rows carry a size: once, few, many, or a class if the clone is expanded.

D: TRBD1
J: TRBJ2-1
size: -
V: TRBV5-1
CDR3: CASSLGDSRNEQFF
DNA: TGCGCCAGCAGCTTGGGGGACAGTCGCAATGAGCAGTTCTTC

D: -
J: TRBJ1-2
size: -
V: TRBV7-8
CDR3: CASSLVTARAAGYTF
DNA: TGTGCCAGCAGCTTAGTAACCGCCAGGGCCGCTGGCTACACCTTC

D: -
J: TRBJ2-4
size: -
V: TRBV6-2/TRBV6-3
CDR3: CASSYSGSVDIQYF
DNA: TGTGCCAGCAGTTACTCGGGTAGCGTAGACATTCAGTACTTC

D: -
J: TRBJ1-5
size: few
V: TRBV19
CDR3: CASSFGRTGQPQHF
DNA: TGTGCCAGTAGTTTTGGCCGGACGGGGCAGCCCCAGCATTTT

D: -
J: TRBJ1-2
size: -
V: TRBV12-3/TRBV12-4
CDR3: CASSQTSRYGYTF
DNA: TGTGCCAGCAGCCAGACATCTCGGTATGGCTACACCTTC

D: TRBD1
J: TRBJ2-3
size: -
V: TRBV6-2/TRBV6-3
CDR3: CASSDRTGGSLDTQYF
DNA: TGTGCCAGCAGTGACCGGACAGGCGGGTCACTCGATACGCAGTATTTT

D: TRBD1
J: TRBJ1-2
size: -
V: TRBV12-3/TRBV12-4
CDR3: CASRMTGNYGYTF
DNA: TGTGCCAGCAGGATGACAGGGAACTATGGCTACACCTTC

D: -
J: TRBJ2-1
size: -
V: TRBV7-7
CDR3: CASSLTRGNEQFF
DNA: TGTGCCAGCAGCTTAACCAGGGGAAATGAGCAGTTCTTC

D: -
J: TRBJ2-3
size: -
V: TRBV14
CDR3: CASSQGGRGTQYF
DNA: TGTGCCAGCAGCCAGGGGGGGCGTGGTACGCAGTATTTT

D: TRBD2
J: TRBJ2-2
size: -
V: TRBV6-4
CDR3: CASRISGDTGELFF
DNA: TGTGCCAGCAGGATAAGCGGGGACACCGGGGAGCTGTTTTTT

D: TRBD1
J: TRBJ1-4
size: -
V: TRBV27
CDR3: CASSRTGGGEKLFF
DNA: TGTGCCAGCAGCCGGACAGGGGGCGGGGAAAAACTGTTTTTT

D: -
J: TRBJ2-7
size: -
V: TRBV28
CDR3: CASSLISAGLVSYEQYF
DNA: TGTGCCAGCAGTTTAATCAGTGCAGGGTTAGTCTCCTACGAGCAGTACTTC

D: -
J: TRBJ2-7
size: -
V: TRBV24-1
CDR3: CATSDGWAPEQYF
DNA: TGTGCCACCAGTGATGGGTGGGCTCCCGAGCAGTACTTC

D: TRBD2
J: TRBJ2-3
size: -
V: TRBV29-1
CDR3: CSVEAGADTQYF
DNA: TGCAGCGTTGAGGCGGGAGCAGATACGCAGTATTTT

D: -
J: TRBJ1-5
size: -
V: TRBV6-5
CDR3: CASRPRESSNQPQHF
DNA: TGTGCCAGCAGACCGAGGGAGAGTAGCAATCAGCCCCAGCATTTT

D: -
J: TRBJ1-5
size: -
V: TRBV5-6
CDR3: CASSLTRGWGNQPQHF
DNA: TGTGCCAGCAGCTTAACAAGGGGATGGGGCAATCAGCCCCAGCATTTT

D: TRBD1
J: TRBJ1-5
size: -
V: TRBV6-4
CDR3: CASSEQGGNQPQHF
DNA: TGTGCCAGCAGTGAACAGGGGGGCAATCAGCCCCAGCATTTT

D: TRBD2
J: TRBJ2-5
size: -
V: TRBV5-1
CDR3: CASTSGTSGQETQYF
DNA: TGCGCCAGCACCTCCGGGACTAGCGGCCAAGAGACCCAGTACTTC

D: TRBD2
J: TRBJ2-3
size: -
V: TRBV7-2
CDR3: CASSFVAGGLSTDTQYF
DNA: TGTGCCAGCAGCTTCGTAGCGGGGGGGCTTAGCACAGATACGCAGTATTTT

D: -
J: TRBJ2-3
size: -
V: TRBV9
CDR3: CASSVVDGTEVSTQYF
DNA: TGTGCCAGCAGCGTAGTCGACGGAACCGAGGTGAGCACGCAGTATTTT

D: TRBD2
J: TRBJ2-3
size: -
V: TRBV28
CDR3: CASTSSGRVDTQYF
DNA: TGTGCCAGCACTTCTAGCGGGAGGGTGGATACGCAGTATTTT

D: -
J: TRBJ1-5
size: once
V: TRBV2
CDR3: CASSRGTFYQPQHF
DNA: TGTGCCAGCTCGCGGGGCACATTCTATCAGCCCCAGCATTTT

D: -
J: TRBJ1-2
size: -
V: TRBV6-6
CDR3: CASSYSRDTSGYTF
DNA: TGTGCCAGCAGTTACTCCAGGGATACAAGTGGCTACACCTTC

D: -
J: TRBJ2-3
size: -
V: TRBV19
CDR3: CASSILRGSRTDTQYF
DNA: TGTGCCAGTAGTATATTGAGAGGGAGCAGGACAGATACGCAGTATTTT

D: -
J: TRBJ2-6
size: -
V: TRBV3-1/TRBV3-2
CDR3: CASSLAGANVLTF
DNA: TGTGCCAGCAGCCTCGCTGGGGCCAACGTCCTGACTTTC

D: TRBD1
J: TRBJ1-1
size: -
V: TRBV27
CDR3: CASSQRTGGKPEAFF
DNA: TGTGCCAGCAGTCAAAGGACAGGGGGCAAACCTGAAGCTTTCTTT

D: -
J: TRBJ1-1
size: -
V: TRBV19
CDR3: CASSILGRNTEAFF
DNA: TGTGCCAGTAGTATTTTAGGGAGGAACACTGAAGCTTTCTTT

D: TRBD1
J: TRBJ2-4
size: -
V: TRBV2
CDR3: CASSGDRYIQYF
DNA: TGTGCCAGCAGTGGGGACAGATACATTCAGTACTTC

D: -
J: TRBJ1-5
size: -
V: TRBV6-5
CDR3: CASAPRQQNQPQHF
DNA: TGTGCCAGCGCACCGAGACAGCAAAATCAGCCCCAGCATTTT

D: TRBD1
J: TRBJ2-7
size: few
V: TRBV5-6
CDR3: CASSPGQSYEQYF
DNA: TGTGCCAGCAGCCCGGGACAGAGCTACGAGCAGTACTTC

D: -
J: TRBJ1-1
size: -
V: TRBV20-1
CDR3: CSARDPPVAFF
DNA: TGCAGTGCTAGAGACCCCCCTGTAGCTTTCTTT

D: -
J: TRBJ1-1
size: few
V: TRBV12-3/TRBV12-4
CDR3: CASSLQKNTEAFF
DNA: TGTGCCAGCAGCTTACAGAAGAACACTGAAGCTTTCTTT

D: -
J: TRBJ2-1
size: -
V: TRBV5-4
CDR3: CASSLGARYNEQFF
DNA: TGTGCCAGCAGCTTGGGGGCCCGGTACAATGAGCAGTTCTTC

D: TRBD1
J: TRBJ1-2
size: -
V: TRBV29-1
CDR3: CSVKGARNYGYTF
DNA: TGCAGCGTAAAGGGGGCGCGTAACTATGGCTACACCTTC

D: -
J: TRBJ1-2
size: once
V: TRBV19
CDR3: CASSNRVYGYTF
DNA: TGTGCCAGTAGTAACAGGGTCTATGGCTACACCTTC

D: -
J: TRBJ2-7
size: -
V: TRBV4-1
CDR3: CASSQVELYEQYF
DNA: TGCGCCAGCAGCCAAGTAGAATTATACGAGCAGTACTTC

D: -
J: TRBJ2-7
size: -
V: TRBV5-1
CDR3: CASSLQVPTYEQYF
DNA: TGCGCCAGCAGCCTCCAGGTACCCACCTACGAGCAGTACTTC

D: -
J: TRBJ1-4
size: -
V: TRBV24-1
CDR3: CATSVGTSGGEKLFF
DNA: TGTGCCACCAGTGTGGGGACCTCGGGAGGGGAAAAACTGTTTTTT

D: TRBD2
J: TRBJ2-2
size: -
V: TRBV19
CDR3: CASSQLPGLAGGLTGELFF
DNA: TGTGCCAGTAGCCAACTCCCGGGACTAGCGGGAGGGCTCACCGGGGAGCTGTTTTTT

D: TRBD1
J: TRBJ2-3
size: -
V: TRBV28
CDR3: CASSLGRGQGLDTQYF
DNA: TGTGCCAGCAGTTTAGGACGAGGACAGGGGTTAGATACGCAGTATTTT

D: -
J: TRBJ1-4
size: -
V: TRBV28
CDR3: CASSRRGSGEKLFF
DNA: TGTGCCAGCAGCCGAAGGGGAAGTGGTGAAAAACTGTTTTTT

D: -
J: TRBJ1-1
size: -
V: TRBV30
CDR3: CAWSVQIEAFF
DNA: TGTGCCTGGAGTGTACAGATTGAAGCTTTCTTT

D: TRBD1
J: TRBJ1-2
size: -
V: TRBV4-2
CDR3: CASSQADRGDGYTF
DNA: TGTGCCAGCAGCCAAGCGGACAGGGGAGATGGCTACACCTTC

D: -
J: TRBJ1-5
size: -
V: TRBV18
CDR3: CASSPSLDQPQHF
DNA: TGTGCCAGCTCACCGTCTTTAGATCAGCCCCAGCATTTT